This entry lists 5 T cell receptor beta chains sequenced from one sample in a study of blood T cell repertoires in COVID-19. Here immunoSEQ multiplex PCR was the method, and the copy in TCRdb shows in-frame clones only, minus some. The data contain 200,000 to 250,000 clones, around 84% of them singletons. The sequenced sample consisted of peripheral blood. Every receptor here comes from a woman aged 55 to 70 who had recovered from COVID-19.

The genes are TRBV6-5 and TRBJ1-1; 7 nucleotides match TRBD1. Germline V gene sequence: CDR1 MNHEY, CDR2 SVGAGI. V dropped 6 bases and J dropped 4; count of bases not matched to a gene: 8. The CDR3 is 14 residues long. The CDR3 loop is CASRYRGLSTEAFF. CDR3 DNA sequence: TGTGCCAGCAGATACAGGGGTCTGAGCACTGAAGCTTTCTTT.

CDR3 in DNA: TGTGCCAGCTCAGGGGCCCGGGACACTGAAGCTTTCTTT. This gives the protein CASSGARDTEAFF. The chain has TRBV2 and TRBJ1-1, with D perhaps TRBD1 (6 bases). Germline V lookup: CDR1 SNHLY, CDR2 FYNNEI. V lost 8 bases, J lost 3 bases, and 13 bases lay in between. The CDR3 length is 13 residues.

The chain has TRBV7-9 and TRBJ2-3; TRBD2 matches at 11 bases. The CDR3 contains 16 residues. CDR1 SEHNR and CDR2 FQNEAQ come from the germline V gene (reference sequence). The V and J ends lost 6 bases and 6 bases, in that order; junction bases with no gene match: 11. The CDR3: CASSSTIAGGFDTQYF. As DNA, the CDR3 is TGTGCCAGCAGTTCGACAATAGCGGGGGGGTTCGATACGCAGTATTTT.

The chain recombines TRBV25-1 with TRBJ2-2; D may be TRBD2 (7 bases). Germline CDR1 is MGHDK and CDR2 is SYGVNS. The V end lost 0 bases, the J end lost 1 base, and 12 bases lay between the germline ends. There are 17 residues in the CDR3. This CDR3 reads CASSEYRGGLNTGELFF. CDR3 nucleotides: TGTGCCAGCAGTGAATATAGGGGGGGCTTGAACACCGGGGAGCTGTTTTTT.

The CDR3 region is CASSLLVSSYNEQFF. The CDR3, as DNA: TGCGCCAGCAGCTTGCTAGTAAGCTCCTACAATGAGCAGTTCTTC. The V and J genes are TRBV5-1 and TRBJ2-1; D call uncertain. V was trimmed by 1 base and J by 0 bases, leaving 8 bases between them. CDR1 is SGHRS, CDR2 YFSETQ, per germline. The CDR3 has 15 amino acids.